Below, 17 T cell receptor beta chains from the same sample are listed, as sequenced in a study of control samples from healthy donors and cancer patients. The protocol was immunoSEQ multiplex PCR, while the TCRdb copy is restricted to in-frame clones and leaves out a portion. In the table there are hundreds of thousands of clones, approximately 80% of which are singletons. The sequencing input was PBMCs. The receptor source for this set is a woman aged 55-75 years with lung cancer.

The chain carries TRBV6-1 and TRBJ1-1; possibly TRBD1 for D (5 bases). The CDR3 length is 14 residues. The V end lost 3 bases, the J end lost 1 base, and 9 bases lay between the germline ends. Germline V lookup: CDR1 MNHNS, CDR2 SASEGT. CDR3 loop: CASSETAENTEAFF. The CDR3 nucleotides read TGTGCCAGCAGTGAGACAGCGGAGAACACTGAAGCTTTCTTT.

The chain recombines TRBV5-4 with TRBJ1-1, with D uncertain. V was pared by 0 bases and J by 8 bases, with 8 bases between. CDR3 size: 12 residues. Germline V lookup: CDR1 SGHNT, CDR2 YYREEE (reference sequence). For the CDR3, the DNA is TGTGCCAGCAGCTTGGAAGGGTGGGAAGCTTTCTTT. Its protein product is CASSLEGWEAFF.

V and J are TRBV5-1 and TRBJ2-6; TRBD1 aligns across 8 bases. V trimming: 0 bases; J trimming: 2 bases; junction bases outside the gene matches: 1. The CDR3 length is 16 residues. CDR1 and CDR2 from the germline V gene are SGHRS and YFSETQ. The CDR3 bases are TGCGCCAGCAGCTTGGGGGACAGGACTGGGGCCAACGTCCTGACTTTC. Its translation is CASSLGDRTGANVLTF.

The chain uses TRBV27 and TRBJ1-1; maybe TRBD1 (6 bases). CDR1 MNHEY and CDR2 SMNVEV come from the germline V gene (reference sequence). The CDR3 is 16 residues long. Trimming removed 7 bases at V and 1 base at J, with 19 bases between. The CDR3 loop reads CASIKLWTEENTEAFF. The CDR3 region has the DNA TGTGCCAGCATCAAACTTTGGACAGAGGAGAACACTGAAGCTTTCTTT.

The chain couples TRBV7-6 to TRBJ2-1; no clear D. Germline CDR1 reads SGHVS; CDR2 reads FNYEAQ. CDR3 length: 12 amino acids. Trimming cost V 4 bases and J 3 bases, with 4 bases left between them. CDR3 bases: TGTGCCAGCAGCTCCAACTACAATGAGCAGTTCTTC. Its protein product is CASSSNYNEQFF.

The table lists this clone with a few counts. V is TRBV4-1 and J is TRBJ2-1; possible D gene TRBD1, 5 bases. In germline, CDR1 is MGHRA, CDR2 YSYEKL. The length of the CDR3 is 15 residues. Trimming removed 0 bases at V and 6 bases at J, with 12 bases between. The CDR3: CASSQDKGHFNEQFF. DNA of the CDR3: TGCGCCAGCAGCCAAGATAAGGGGCACTTCAATGAGCAGTTCTTC.

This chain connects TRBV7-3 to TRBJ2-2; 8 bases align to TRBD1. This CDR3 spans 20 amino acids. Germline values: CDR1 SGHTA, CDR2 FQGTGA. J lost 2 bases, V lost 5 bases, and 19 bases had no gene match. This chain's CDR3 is CASSSVPISWTGSNTGELFF. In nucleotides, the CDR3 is TGTGCCAGCAGCAGCGTACCCATTTCGTGGACAGGGAGTAACACCGGGGAGCTGTTTTTT.

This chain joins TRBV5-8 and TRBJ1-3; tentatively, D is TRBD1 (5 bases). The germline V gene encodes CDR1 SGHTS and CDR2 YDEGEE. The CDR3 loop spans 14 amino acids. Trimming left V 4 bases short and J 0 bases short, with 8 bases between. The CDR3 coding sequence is TGTGCCAGCAGCCGACAGTTCTCTGGAAACACCATATATTTT. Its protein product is CASSRQFSGNTIYF.

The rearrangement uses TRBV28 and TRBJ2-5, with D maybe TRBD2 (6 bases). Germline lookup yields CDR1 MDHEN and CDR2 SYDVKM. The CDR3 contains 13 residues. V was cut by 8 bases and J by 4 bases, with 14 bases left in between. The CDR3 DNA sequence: TGTGCCAGCGGGGACTCCTATGGAGAGACCCAGTACTTC. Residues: CASGDSYGETQYF.

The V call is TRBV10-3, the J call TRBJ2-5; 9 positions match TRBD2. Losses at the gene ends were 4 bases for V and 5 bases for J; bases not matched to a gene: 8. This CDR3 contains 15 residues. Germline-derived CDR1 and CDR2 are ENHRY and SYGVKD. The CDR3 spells CAISGSGGIGETQYF. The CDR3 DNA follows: TGTGCCATCAGTGGAAGCGGGGGGATCGGGGAGACCCAGTACTTC.

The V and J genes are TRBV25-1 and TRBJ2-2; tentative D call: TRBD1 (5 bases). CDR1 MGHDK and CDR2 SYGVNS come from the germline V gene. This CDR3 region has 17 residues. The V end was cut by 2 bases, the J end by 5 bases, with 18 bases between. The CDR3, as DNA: TGTGCCAGCAGTGAACTAGGATTGGGGAAGGGGACCGGGGAGCTGTTTTTT. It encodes CASSELGLGKGTGELFF.

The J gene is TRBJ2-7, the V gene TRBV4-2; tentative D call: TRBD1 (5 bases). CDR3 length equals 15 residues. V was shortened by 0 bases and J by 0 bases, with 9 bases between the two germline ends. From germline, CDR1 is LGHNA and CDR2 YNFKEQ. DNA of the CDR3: TGTGCCAGCAGCCAAGAACAGGCCTACTCCTACGAGCAGTACTTC. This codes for CASSQEQAYSYEQYF.

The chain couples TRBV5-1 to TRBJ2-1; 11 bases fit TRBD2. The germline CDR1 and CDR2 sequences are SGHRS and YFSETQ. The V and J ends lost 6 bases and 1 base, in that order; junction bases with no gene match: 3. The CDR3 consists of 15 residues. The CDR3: CASTGTSGSYNEQFF. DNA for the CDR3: TGCGCCAGCACCGGGACTAGCGGATCCTACAATGAGCAGTTCTTC.

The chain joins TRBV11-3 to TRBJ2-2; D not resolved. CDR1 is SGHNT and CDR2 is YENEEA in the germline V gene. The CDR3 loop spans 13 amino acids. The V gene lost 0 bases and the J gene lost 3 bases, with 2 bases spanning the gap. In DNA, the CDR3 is TGTGCCAGCAGCTTAGAGGACACCGGGGAGCTGTTTTTT. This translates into CASSLEDTGELFF.

The CDR3 DNA is TGCGCCAGCAGCGGGGGCGGACGGTACACTGAAGCTTTCTTT. This encodes CASSGGGRYTEAFF. This rearrangement joins TRBV5-1 to TRBJ1-1, with D possibly TRBD1 on 6 matching bases. The CDR3 totals 14 residues. Germline V gives CDR1 SGHRS, CDR2 YFSETQ. Deletions cut 4 bases from V and 3 bases from J, with 13 bases between. The variable domain in full, completed from reference TRBV5-1 and TRBJ1-1, reads KAGVTQTPRYLIKTRGQQVTLSCSPISGHRSVSWYQQTPGQGLQFLFEYFSETQRNKGNFPGRFSGRQFSNSRSEMNVSTLELGDSALYLCASSGGGRYTEAFFGQGTRLTVV.

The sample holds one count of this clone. For the CDR3, the DNA is TGTGCCAGTAGTCCGATCCGGAACTATGGCTACACCTTC. Its translation is CASSPIRNYGYTF. J is TRBJ1-2 and V is TRBV19; D not certain. The CDR3 covers 13 residues. Trimming removed 5 bases from V and 2 bases from J, with 9 bases in between. The germline CDR1 and CDR2 sequences are LNHDA and SQIVND (reference sequence).

The chain's CDR3 is CATSDPAGTSGSWGTDTQYF. CDR3 nucleotide sequence: TGTGCCACCAGTGATCCCGCCGGGACTAGCGGGAGTTGGGGCACAGATACGCAGTATTTT. The chain links TRBV24-1 to TRBJ2-3, with 14 bases aligning to TRBD2. V was clipped by 3 bases and J by 1 base; unmatched bases: 11. CDR3 size: 20 residues. Germline CDR1 reads KGHDR; CDR2 reads SFDVKD.